One sample yielded the 19 T cell receptor beta chains listed below, sequenced in a study of blood T cells in healthy people across ages. Then a second PCR, running about 7 to 11 cycles, was carried out with a sample-barcoded 5' primer and a J-beta primer mix. In TCRdb, the 5' RACE reads were re-called with MiXCR into one record per CDR3 protein. This sample has about 1.4 million distinct CDR3 sequences, with 59% found just once. The sample taken for sequencing was blood. Receptor source: a man aged 18-30 years in good health.

The chain is built from TRBV4-1 and TRBJ1-6; the match to TRBD1 covers 7 bases. Germline assignment: CDR1 MGHRA and CDR2 YSYEKL. The CDR3 is 15 residues long. V lost 3 bases to trimming and J lost 10 bases; unmatched junction nucleotides: 9. The CDR3 region is CASSHARGGESPLHF. The CDR3 region has the DNA TGCGCCAGCAGCCACGCTCGAGGGGGCGAGTCACCCCTCCACTTT.

The chain recombines TRBV13 with TRBJ2-5, with TRBD2 matching over 16 bases. Germline trimming cut 5 bases from V and 2 bases from J; bases unmatched to any gene: 8. Germline CDR1 reads PRHDT; CDR2 reads FYEKMQ (reference sequence). This CDR3 is built from 18 residues. CDR3 coding DNA: TGTGCCAGCAGCAACCCGGGACTAGCGGGGGGGCCGCAAGAGACCCAGTACTTC. It encodes CASSNPGLAGGPQETQYF.

V and J are TRBV4-1 and TRBJ2-5; 8 bases map to TRBD1. CDR1 is MGHRA and CDR2 is YSYEKL in the germline V gene. The CDR3 consists of 14 residues. V was pared by 6 bases and J by 1 base, with 4 bases of the junction left unmatched. In DNA form, the CDR3 reads TGCGCCAGCAGGAGGACAGGGCGCCAAGAGACCCAGTACTTC. Translating gives CASRRTGRQETQYF.

On this clonotype: The junction and the germline gene differ at one end; a read error may be behind it. The genes are TRBV6-2 or TRBV6-3 and TRBJ2-1; the D gene could be TRBD1 or TRBD2 (6 bases each). CDR3 length: 11 amino acids. CDR1 MNHEY and CDR2 SVGEGT come from the germline V gene. CDR3 amino acids: CAGGGYNERFF. The CDR3 nucleotides read TGTGCCGGAGGGGGTTACAATGAGCGGTTCTTC.

The CDR3 sequence is CASTHGRGPYEQYF. Written as DNA, the CDR3 is TGTGCCAGCACCCACGGGCGGGGCCCTTACGAGCAGTACTTC. The chain uses TRBV25-1 and TRBJ2-7; the D gene is possibly TRBD2 (6 bases). The CDR3 covers 14 residues. V was trimmed by 7 bases and J by 4 bases, leaving 17 bases between them. CDR1 and CDR2 from the germline V gene are MGHDK and SYGVNS.

The chain joins TRBV27 to TRBJ2-1, with TRBD1 matching over 7 bases. This CDR3 spans 18 amino acids. Germline CDR1 and CDR2: MNHEY and SMNVEV (reference sequence). The V and J ends lost 9 bases and 15 bases, in that order; junction bases with no gene match: 32. DNA of the CDR3: TGTGCCAGTCGTGGGGTAGGTGGGACAGCCTTGATCTCGGAGCAGTGGTTCTTC. It encodes CASRGVGGTALISEQWFF.

CDR3 loop: CASSQSLLYEQYF. Here the CDR3 DNA reads TGCGCCAGCAGCCAAAGCCTCCTCTACGAGCAGTACTTC. This chain uses TRBV4-1 with TRBJ2-7; no reliable D call. There are 13 residues in the CDR3. The germline V and J ends were trimmed by 2 bases and 3 bases, with 8 bases remaining between them. The germline gives CDR1 MGHRA, CDR2 YSYEKL.

The gene calls are TRBV7-9 and TRBJ2-7; 12 nucleotides align to TRBD2. This CDR3 contains 19 residues. Looked up from germline, CDR1 is SEHNR and CDR2 is FQNEAQ (reference sequence). With 5 bases clipped from V and 4 bases from J, the junction kept 18 bases outside the gene matches. The CDR3 DNA sequence: TGTGCCAGCAGCCCTCGGATGACTAGCGGGAGTTTAGAGCCTTACGAGCAGTACTTC. Its protein is CASSPRMTSGSLEPYEQYF.

The chain joins TRBV29-1 to TRBJ2-7; possible D gene TRBD1, 5 bases. This CDR3 is 16 amino acids long. CDR1 and CDR2 (germline): SQVTM, ANQGSEA. Trimming cost V 1 base and J 6 bases, with 22 bases left between them. In DNA form, the CDR3 reads TGCAGCGTTGAAGGAGGCACAGGCCCTAAAACGGGCGAGCAGTACTTC. It codes for CSVEGGTGPKTGEQYF.

The chain recombines TRBV7-9 with TRBJ2-7; TRBD2 is a possible D gene (6 bases). V lost 5 bases, J lost 0 bases, and 17 bases lay in between. The CDR3 covers 16 residues. Looked up from germline, CDR1 is SEHNR and CDR2 is FQNEAQ (reference sequence). CDR3 in amino acids: CASSPLLAFSSYEQYF. As DNA, the CDR3 is TGTGCCAGCAGCCCGCTTCTAGCGTTCAGCTCCTACGAGCAGTACTTC.

V usage is TRBV7-9 and J usage is TRBJ1-2; D is uncertain. Per the germline V gene, CDR1 is SEHNR and CDR2 is FQNEAQ (reference sequence). The germline V and J ends were trimmed by 1 base and 2 bases, with 8 bases remaining between them. The CDR3 has 14 residues. CDR3 DNA: TGTGCCAGCAGCTTAGGGTCGGAGAACTATGGCTACACCTTC. As protein: CASSLGSENYGYTF. Combining the CDR3 with reference TRBV7-9 and TRBJ1-2 gives the whole variable domain DTGVSQNPRHKITKRGQNVTFRCDPISEHNRLYWYRQTLGQGPEFLTYFQNEAQLEKSRLLSDRFSAERPKGSFSTLEIQRTEQGDSAMYLCASSLGSENYGYTFGSGTRLTVV.

The rearrangement uses TRBV3-1 and TRBJ2-1, with D uncertain. The V end was cut by 0 bases, the J end by 5 bases, with 5 bases between. The germline V gene has CDR1 LGHDT and CDR2 YNNKEL (reference sequence). CDR3 length equals 13 residues. CDR3 protein: CASSQDPNNEQFF. The CDR3 nucleotides read TGTGCCAGCAGCCAAGATCCCAACAATGAGCAGTTCTTC.

Concerning this clonotype itself: One end of the junction fails to match germline, which may point to a read error. The rearrangement links TRBV29-1 to TRBJ2-3, with 10 bases that match TRBD2. The CDR3 is 14 residues long. Germline V gives CDR1 SQVTM, CDR2 ANQGSEA. CDR3 DNA: TGCAGCGGCACGCTAGCGGGAGCTGCAGAGACGCAGTATTTT. Protein: CSGTLAGAAETQYF.

The count of this clonotype is one. This chain uses TRBV5-1 with TRBJ1-6, with D possibly TRBD1 on 5 matching bases. The CDR3 length is 15 residues. Germline CDR1 is SGHRS and CDR2 is YFSETQ. Trimming took off 4 bases at V and 7 bases at J, with 15 bases between the two ends. For the CDR3, the DNA is TGCGCCAGCAGCGGGGGGGGACGGTTCAATTCACCCCTCCACTTT. Protein: CASSGGGRFNSPLHF.

This sequence joins TRBV11-2 and TRBJ2-5, with a weak D call TRBD2 (6 bases). The closer fit of TRBJ2-7 to the DNA end suggests the J call may be wrong. Germline assignment: CDR1 SGHAT and CDR2 FQNNGV. The CDR3 has 14 amino acids. CDR3 region: CASSLVLGRYEQYF. CDR3 nucleotides: TGTGCCAGCAGCTTAGTCCTGGGGAGGTACGAGCAGTACTTC.

The chain is built from TRBV7-9 and TRBJ2-6; D not certain. CDR1 and CDR2 from the germline V gene are SEHNR and FQNEAQ (reference sequence). CDR3 size: 15 residues. V gave up 8 bases and J gave up 3 bases, with 14 bases separating them. CDR3 sequence reads: CASPSFRHGANVLTF. In nucleotides, the CDR3 is TGTGCCAGCCCTTCCTTCCGGCATGGGGCCAACGTCCTGACTTTC.

V usage is TRBV5-1 and J usage is TRBJ2-7; TRBD1 matches at 7 bases. CDR3 size: 15 residues. The germline V gene encodes CDR1 SGHRS and CDR2 YFSETQ. With V trimmed by 2 bases and J by 1 base, 6 bases remained unmatched. The CDR3 DNA follows: TGCGCCAGCAGCTTCTGGACAGGTGCGTCCTACGAGCAGTACTTC. Translating gives CASSFWTGASYEQYF.

The table lists this clonotype with a few counts. DNA for the CDR3: TGCAGTGCTAGCTACGGTAGCGGAAGGGTCTACAATGAGCAGTTCTTC. This codes for CSASYGSGRVYNEQFF. The chain uses TRBV20-1 and TRBJ2-1; D possibly corresponds to TRBD2 (6 bases). Trimming removed 3 bases at V and 3 bases at J, with 18 bases between. The CDR3 consists of 16 residues. CDR1 and CDR2 (germline): DFQATT, SNEGSKA (reference sequence).

This clonotype appeared a few times. The chain carries TRBV29-1 and TRBJ2-7; a weak D match, TRBD1 (5 bases). The CDR3 consists of 13 residues. CDR1 and CDR2 (germline): SQVTM, ANQGSEA. CDR3 bases: TGCAGTATCAGGGCGCTTCACTCCTACGAGCAGTACTTC. Protein sequence: CSIRALHSYEQYF.